This T cell receptor (beta chain) was captured in a study of cytomegalovirus exposure and HLA in healthy donors (dated by TCRdb to 2016 to 2017). In terms of the full investigation: An earlier analysis of several hundred of the donors reported roughly 270 Gb of sequence data and around 110 million unique TCR beta sequences from about 200 million T cells. To decide whether each TCR beta V gene segment behaved as functional or pseudogenic, an earlier analysis of some 600 of the donors relied on high-throughput TCR beta sequencing. All discovery cohort repertoires had been generated using a single sequencing platform. Of the 398 genotyped donors, about 80% fell in the genetic ancestry cluster associated with self-reported Caucasian donors. Rather than drawing on any new phenotypic data, the later analysis identified candidate immune exposures from TCR beta sequences and the way those sequences occurred across donors. Donor age, sex, ethnicity and CMV serostatus were collected together with the repertoire data. Among about 390 genotyped donors of the cohort, an average of 235,054 unique TCR beta nucleotide sequences were sequenced per donor, roughly a sixth of them non-productive. Several DR-DQ haplotypes were handled as single units for association and clustering, since linkage in the cohort was strong. Along with the approximately 650-subject first cohort, a separate validation cohort of over a hundred different subjects was used. Approximately 310 gigabases of sequencing data and around 80 million unique TCR sequences made up an early release that covered nearly 650 HLA-typed donors. The T cell repertoires of 670 or so subjects were profiled by immunosequencing and related to cytomegalovirus serostatus. To study patterns of TCR occurrence, a later analysis re-analyzed previously published TCR beta repertoires from 666 donors and added high-resolution HLA genotyping. The number of donors typed differed by locus, with about 629-630 for A, B, C, DRB1 and DQB1, over 500 for DQA1, 606 for DPA1, and some 450 for DPB1. HLA typing included class I and class II loci at four-digit resolution. To predict cytomegalovirus infection status, the study brought together high-throughput TCR immunosequencing, statistical association of individual TCRs with disease status, and machine learning. The study aimed to test whether cataloging public T cell receptors could reveal signatures of past pathogen exposure. A later genetic analysis used genome-wide SNP genotypes for about three fifths of the 666 donors, treating that subset as a discovery cohort. Beyond this particular receptor, the publication reports: In both the original and validation cohorts, the classifier was reported to diagnose cytomegalovirus status with high specificity and sensitivity. The study listed 170 or so TCR beta chains as associated with cytomegalovirus. A few of the identified cytomegalovirus-associated TCR beta chains were confirmed in vitro to be specific for cytomegalovirus antigens. Linkage disequilibrium might explain the correlated functional status among segregating V segments, but an unknown experimental factor could not be ruled out. A cluster of highly shared sequence variants was judged likely to represent a technical artifact of the sequencing pipeline. In an earlier analysis of some 500 of the donors, most TCR beta V segments appeared in productive rearrangements about 87% or about 30% of the time, broadly matching IMGT annotations. The earlier analysis of some 560 of the donors excluded some 16 rarely observed V segments, including chromosome 9 orphons, because counts were too low. A later analysis reported that several top co-occurrence clusters appeared linked to parvovirus B19, influenza, CMV and Epstein-Barr virus. The authors suggested that the approach could potentially be generalized to other disease states and immunological phenotypes. Most CMV-associated TCR beta chains appeared to be HLA-restricted in a later analysis, and the HLA associations seemed to be driven largely by CMV exposure. At a false discovery rate of 0.05, a later analysis linked about 17,000 TCR beta sequences to specific HLA alleles. An association between a missense DCLRE1C variant and V-gene and J-gene trimming of TCR beta chains was found in a later genetic analysis and replicated in an independent cohort. In this cohort, only TCR beta chains were sequenced, and detectable features were limited by the absence of alpha or paired-chain data. Some IMGT-functional V segments, including TRBV6-2 and TRBV6-3, could not be told apart with the 87-base-pair reads, so those segments were excluded. The only immune exposure information available for the cohort was CMV serostatus. In a later analysis, TCR association rates were found to vary across HLA loci, with the most associated TCRs seen for DRB1 alleles and the fewest for HLA-C alleles. When HLA alleles, especially DR and DQ, strongly co-occurred, attributing TCR associations to individual alleles was difficult. Roughly uniform sequencing depth across donors was assumed in presence/absence analyses, although this assumption may not hold. A later analysis found that HLA-associated TCR beta chains were more clonally expanded and had lower generation probabilities than equally common non-associated chains. In a later genetic analysis, fewer N-insertions in productive TCRs were reported among donors in an Asian-associated ancestry cluster than the roughly 640-donor mean. Because HLA typing was unavailable for some donors at each locus, only the typed subset was used in association tests. A further reported finding was that TCR beta sequences accurately predicted the HLA-A and HLA-B alleles for most subjects in the first cohort. Across donors, most TCR sequences were observed very rarely, whereas some public TCRs were present in many individuals.

The cohort was made up of around 720 healthy bone marrow donors. At the time of sampling, all cohort members were nominally healthy, though unrecorded immune exposures were likely present. The donor tested CMV seronegative, placing the donor among the roughly 350 seronegative members of the cohort. Every donor gave a peripheral blood sample, and the peripheral blood mononuclear cells from that sample were used for TCR beta sequencing. Genomic DNA extraction from the blood cell samples was performed with the Qiagen DNeasy Blood Extraction Kit. The CDR3 sequence holds 15 residues, the cysteine and phenylalanine included. Only the CDR3 portion is preserved as DNA: 45 bases, with reading frame beginning at the first base. Relative to germline, V is missing 3 bases and J is missing 9 bases, with 8 bases of the junction outside any gene match. Sequences MNHEY (CDR1) and SMNVEV (CDR2) are obtained from the germline V gene (reference sequence).

The library was generated by the immunoSEQ multiplex PCR assay. The multiplex PCR relied on a mix of 60 forward primers for TCR Vbeta segments and 13 reverse primers for TCR Jbeta segments. The CDR3 region of rearranged TCR beta genes was amplified from genomic DNA by a multiplex PCR assay. On the Illumina HiSeq System, the amplified TCR beta libraries were sequenced as 87-base-pair reads. The authors' analysis ran thus. In a later analysis, 77 million or so unique TCR beta chains were counted across the roughly 610 repertoires, and roughly 9.9 million of these chains were shared by at least two donors. Raw reads were error-corrected and collapsed into unique sequences with a nearest-neighbor algorithm that merged closely related sequences to remove PCR and sequencing errors. CDR3 sequences were aligned to IMGT reference sequences to assign V, D and J gene segments. For a sequence to be retained, a match of at least six nucleotides to both a V gene segment and a J gene segment was required. A rearrangement counted as productive if the CDR3 had no stop codons and remained in frame with V and J, and every other rearrangement counted as non-productive. CDR3 was defined according to IMGT convention as the region running from the second conserved V-encoded cysteine to the conserved J-encoded phenylalanine. Sequences without an unambiguous match to a single V gene segment were excluded from the earlier analysis of a few hundred of the donors. An earlier analysis of fewer than 650 of the donors classified V segments as functional when productive rearrangements were above 56.7% and as segregating when the standard deviation between donors was above 5%. A statistical classification framework was built to diagnose cytomegalovirus status from the catalog of TCR beta chain sequences. V and J gene assignment, in a later analysis, came from comparing TCR nucleotide sequences with IMGT/GENE-DB human TR gene sequences. The TCRdist pipeline was used in a later analysis to assign CDR3 sequences and most-parsimonious VDJ recombination scenarios. In a later analysis, each TCR beta chain was defined by its CDR3 amino acid sequence together with its V-gene family, and reads lacking a unique V-gene family were excluded. A later analysis removed several hundred highly shared, low-generation-probability nucleotide sequences to deal with suspected cross-contamination and a sequencing artifact. In a later analysis, a clonal expansion index for each public chain was calculated from normalized within-repertoire ranks of inferred template counts. Generation probabilities in a later analysis came from a VDJ recombination model fitted to out-of-frame rearrangements, and those results were checked against IGoR. In a later analysis, hypergeometric tests were used to score TCR-TCR, TCR-HLA and TCR-CMV co-occurrence, with a repertoire-size bias correction applied to TCR pairs. In a later analysis, false discovery rates were estimated by permuting HLA or CMV assignments 20 times. In a later analysis, co-occurring TCRs were grouped using DBSCAN, and TCRdist sequence similarity was added for clustering within HLA-allele-positive subsets. Repertoires with fewer than 30,000 or more than 120,000 public chains, plus five repertoires with anomalous nucleotide sharing, were excluded from co-occurrence clustering. TCRdb limited this immuneACCESS table to in-frame rearrangements with V and J called. A share of clones is missing; checked studies link under half to unresolved V genes, and the rest is unexplained. V, J and clone size derive from that table, while D and trimming were established from the DNA sequence. The sample yields 200,000 or so clones; approximately 80% were counted once. The ten largest clones represent around 4% of the sample.

Points on this clone: Its antigen target is currently unknown. Within one base of it there is no much larger clone, and no base qualities were kept.

Sequencing used PBMCs. The sequence came from a male donor in good health and CMV-seronegative. The chain is encoded by TRBV27 joined to TRBJ2-1, with 10 middle bases fitting TRBD2. The nucleotide sequence is given as TGTGCCAGCAGTTTCCGGACTAGCGGAAGCAGTGAGCAGTTCTTC. Its protein product is CASSFRTSGSSEQFF.